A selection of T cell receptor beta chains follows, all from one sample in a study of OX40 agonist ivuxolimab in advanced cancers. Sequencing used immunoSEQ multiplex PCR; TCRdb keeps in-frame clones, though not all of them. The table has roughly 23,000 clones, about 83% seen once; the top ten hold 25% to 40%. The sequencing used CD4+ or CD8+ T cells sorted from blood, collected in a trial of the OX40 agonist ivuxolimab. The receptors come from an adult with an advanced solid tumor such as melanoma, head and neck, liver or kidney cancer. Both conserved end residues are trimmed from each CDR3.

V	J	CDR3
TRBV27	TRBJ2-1	ASSFTSVGEQF
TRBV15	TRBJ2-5	ATSRETGEGETQY
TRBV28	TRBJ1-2	ASTRARTNYGYT
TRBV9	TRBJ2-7	ASSVGQGETYEQY
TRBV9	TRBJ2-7	ASSASTEASGYEQY
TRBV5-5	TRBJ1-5	ASSPPSGQPQH
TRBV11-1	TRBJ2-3	ASSFLHASTDTQY
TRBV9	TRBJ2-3	ASSVADTQY
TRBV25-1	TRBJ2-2	ASSESQGATFTGELF
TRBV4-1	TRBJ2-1	ASSQSNSGYNEQF
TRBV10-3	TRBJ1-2	AISQGSGDGRYT
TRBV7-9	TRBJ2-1	ASNSGDTYEQF
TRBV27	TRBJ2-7	ASSLGQTYEQY
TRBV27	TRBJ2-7	ASSFGLPVGSQYPYEQY
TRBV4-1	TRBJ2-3	ASSQDGGSTDTQY
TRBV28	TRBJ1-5	ASSSPTVGDSNQPQH
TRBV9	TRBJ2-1	ASSVGSGANEQF
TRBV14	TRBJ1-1	ASSQEGRGYGTEAF
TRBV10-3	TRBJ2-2	AISPRGEGNTGELF
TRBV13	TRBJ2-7	ASSLQRGEQY
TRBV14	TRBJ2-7	ASSQGVREANEQY
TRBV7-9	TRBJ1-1	ASTGQLITEAF
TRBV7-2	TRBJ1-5	ASSPGFRNQPQH
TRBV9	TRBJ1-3	ASSEGHRNTIY
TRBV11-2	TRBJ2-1	ASSLAGSSYNEQF
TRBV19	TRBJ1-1	ASADKGGNTEAF
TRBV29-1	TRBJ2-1	SVGGGQTKSSSYNEQF
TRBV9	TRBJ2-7	ASSVEGSSEY
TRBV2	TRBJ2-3	ASSVLADTQY
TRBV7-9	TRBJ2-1	ASPPWGGEGEQF
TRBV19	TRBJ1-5	ASSTSDSTGGPQH
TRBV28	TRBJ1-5	ASSSQGGSNQPQH
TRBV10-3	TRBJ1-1	AIISGTGGFPEAF
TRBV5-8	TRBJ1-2	ASSFRQGANYGYT
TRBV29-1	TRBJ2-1	SVSPPSGSSYNEQF
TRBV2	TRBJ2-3	ASRPRLAGGSDTQY
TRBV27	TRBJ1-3	ASSGQSDTIY
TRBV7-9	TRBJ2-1	ASSAGANEQF
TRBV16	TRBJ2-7	ASSQGGTTYEQY
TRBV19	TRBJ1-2	ASSLTGTGSYGYT
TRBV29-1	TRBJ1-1	SVFGTEAF
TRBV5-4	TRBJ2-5	ASSLAGGPVETQY
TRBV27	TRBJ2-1	ASSYTTAGEQF
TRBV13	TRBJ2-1	ASSPQRGGRNEQF
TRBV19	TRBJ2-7	ASSAQGGEQY
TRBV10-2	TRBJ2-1	ASIRDPDYNEQF
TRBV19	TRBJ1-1	ASSIDRGAEAF
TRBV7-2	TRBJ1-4	ASSLGGGFANEKLF
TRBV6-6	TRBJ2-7	ASSYSGQGSEQY
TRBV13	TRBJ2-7	ASSTGTSGRPYEQY
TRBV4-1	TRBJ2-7	ASSQDKGTNDRTLNEQY
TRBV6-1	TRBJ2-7	ASTQVVSSYEQY
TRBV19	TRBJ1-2	ASSIGGDGYT
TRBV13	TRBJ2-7	ASSLGSGGIEQY
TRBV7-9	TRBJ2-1	ASTAGERSLNEQF
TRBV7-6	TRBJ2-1	ASSGTSGGSYNEQF
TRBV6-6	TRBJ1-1	ASSYSQGNTEAF